The clone carrying this T cell receptor beta chain was observed a handful of times. Antigen: not known. The germline gives CDR1 SGHRS, CDR2 YFSETQ. Losses at the gene ends were 1 base for V and 5 bases for J; bases not matched to a gene: 11. The CDR3 has 18 amino acids. Libraries for TCRalpha and TCRbeta carried sample barcodes and unique molecular identifiers via 5'RACE. TCRdb used MiXCR to reprocess the 5' RACE reads, holding one entry per CDR3 protein. Of 450,000 to 650,000 distinct CDR3 sequences in the sample, 20% to 25% were seen once. This entry comes from a study of T-cell memory formation after mild COVID-19. Notes on the study in general: Later expanders leaned CD4+, whereas day 15 to 85 contracting clones were balanced CD4/CD8. Shrinking CD4+ clones were chiefly CM and EM; CD8+ ones were chiefly EMRA.

The clonotype comes from an adult woman who had mild COVID-19 (a few samples of this study predate the infection). Cell type and time point are not known. The J gene is TRBJ2-2, the V gene TRBV5-1; the match to TRBD2 covers 10 bases. Source material: PBMCs or a T cell subset sorted from them (not recorded which). In DNA form, the CDR3 reads TGCGCCAGCAGCTTGTTGAGCGGGAGGGCCCCGAGAACCGGGGAGCTGTTTTTT. Residues: CASSLLSGRAPRTGELFF.